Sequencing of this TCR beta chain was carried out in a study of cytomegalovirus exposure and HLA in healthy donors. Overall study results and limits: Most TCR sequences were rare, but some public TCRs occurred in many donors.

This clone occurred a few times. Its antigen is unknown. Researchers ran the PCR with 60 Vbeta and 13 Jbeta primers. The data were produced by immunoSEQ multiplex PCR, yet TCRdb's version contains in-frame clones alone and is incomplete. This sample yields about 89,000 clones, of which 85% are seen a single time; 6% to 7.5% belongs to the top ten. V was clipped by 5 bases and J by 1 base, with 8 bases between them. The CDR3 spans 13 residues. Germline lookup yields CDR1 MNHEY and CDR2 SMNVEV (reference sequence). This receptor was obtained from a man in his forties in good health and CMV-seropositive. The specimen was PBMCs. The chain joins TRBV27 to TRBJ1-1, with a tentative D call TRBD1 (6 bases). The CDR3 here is CASSEQGNTEAFF. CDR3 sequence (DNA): TGTGCCAGCAGTGAACAGGGGAACACTGAAGCTTTCTTT.